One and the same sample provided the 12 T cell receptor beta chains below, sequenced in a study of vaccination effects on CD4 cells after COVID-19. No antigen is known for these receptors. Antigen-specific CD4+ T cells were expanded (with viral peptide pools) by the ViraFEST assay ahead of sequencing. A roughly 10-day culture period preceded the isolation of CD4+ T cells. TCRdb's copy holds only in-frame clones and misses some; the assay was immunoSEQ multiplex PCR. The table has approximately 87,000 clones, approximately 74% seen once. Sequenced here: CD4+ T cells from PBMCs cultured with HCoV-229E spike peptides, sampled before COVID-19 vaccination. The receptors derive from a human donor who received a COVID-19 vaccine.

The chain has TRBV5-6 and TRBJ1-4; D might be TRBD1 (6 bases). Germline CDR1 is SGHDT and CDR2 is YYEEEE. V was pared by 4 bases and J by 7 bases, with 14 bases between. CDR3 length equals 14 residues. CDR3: CASSEATGSEKLFF. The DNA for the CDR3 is TGTGCCAGCAGCGAAGCCACAGGGAGTGAAAAACTGTTTTTT.

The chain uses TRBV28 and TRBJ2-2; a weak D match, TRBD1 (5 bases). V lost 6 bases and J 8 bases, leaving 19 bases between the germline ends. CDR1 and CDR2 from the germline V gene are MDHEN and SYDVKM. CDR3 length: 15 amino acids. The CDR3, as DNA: TGTGCCAGCAGCTCCCAGTGGCAGGGAACTGGGGAGCTGTTTTTT. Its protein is CASSSQWQGTGELFF.

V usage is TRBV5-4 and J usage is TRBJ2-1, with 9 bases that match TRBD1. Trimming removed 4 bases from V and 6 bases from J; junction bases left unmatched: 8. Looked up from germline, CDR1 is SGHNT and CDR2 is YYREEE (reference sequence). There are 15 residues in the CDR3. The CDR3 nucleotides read TGTGCCAGCAGCCTCGGGGACAGGGAGTTCAATGAGCAGTTCTTC. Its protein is CASSLGDREFNEQFF.

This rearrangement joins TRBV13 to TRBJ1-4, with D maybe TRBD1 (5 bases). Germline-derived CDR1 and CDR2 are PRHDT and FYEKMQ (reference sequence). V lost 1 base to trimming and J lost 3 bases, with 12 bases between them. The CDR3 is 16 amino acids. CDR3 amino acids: CASSLVGRASNEKLFF. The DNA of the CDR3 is TGTGCCAGCAGCTTAGTTGGCAGGGCGTCTAATGAAAAACTGTTTTTT.

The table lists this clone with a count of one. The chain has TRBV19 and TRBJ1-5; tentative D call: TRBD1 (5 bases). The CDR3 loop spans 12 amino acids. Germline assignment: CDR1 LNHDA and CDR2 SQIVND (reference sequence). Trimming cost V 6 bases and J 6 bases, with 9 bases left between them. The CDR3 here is CASSWGTQPQHF. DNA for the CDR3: TGTGCCAGTAGCTGGGGGACTCAGCCCCAGCATTTT.

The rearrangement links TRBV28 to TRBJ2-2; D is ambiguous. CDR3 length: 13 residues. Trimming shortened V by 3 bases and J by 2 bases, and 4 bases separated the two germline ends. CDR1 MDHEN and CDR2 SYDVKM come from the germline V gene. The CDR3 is CASSLRNTGELFF. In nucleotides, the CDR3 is TGTGCCAGCAGTTTGCGTAACACCGGGGAGCTGTTTTTT.

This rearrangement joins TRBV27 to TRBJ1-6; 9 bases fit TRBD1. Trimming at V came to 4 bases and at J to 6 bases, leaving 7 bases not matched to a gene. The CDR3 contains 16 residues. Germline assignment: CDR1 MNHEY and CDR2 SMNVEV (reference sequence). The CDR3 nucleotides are TGTGCCAGCAGTTCCCCAGGACAGGGGAGTAATTCACCCCTCCACTTT. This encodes CASSSPGQGSNSPLHF.

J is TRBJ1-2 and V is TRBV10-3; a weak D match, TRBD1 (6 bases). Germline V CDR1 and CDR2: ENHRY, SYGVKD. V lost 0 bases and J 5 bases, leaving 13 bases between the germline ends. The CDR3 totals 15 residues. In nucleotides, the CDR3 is TGTGCCATCAGTGAGTCGGTAGGGGGGCAATATGGCTACACCTTC. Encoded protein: CAISESVGGQYGYTF.

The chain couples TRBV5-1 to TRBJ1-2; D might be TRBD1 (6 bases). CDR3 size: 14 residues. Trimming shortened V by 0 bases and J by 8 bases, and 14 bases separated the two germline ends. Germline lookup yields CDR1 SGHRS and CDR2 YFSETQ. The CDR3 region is CASSLESRGEGYTF. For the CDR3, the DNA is TGCGCCAGCAGCTTGGAGTCAAGGGGGGAAGGCTACACCTTC.

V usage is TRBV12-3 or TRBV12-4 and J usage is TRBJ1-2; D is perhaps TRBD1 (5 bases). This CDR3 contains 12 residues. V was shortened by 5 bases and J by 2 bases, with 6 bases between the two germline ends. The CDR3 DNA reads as TGTGCCAGCAGTAACAGGAACTATGGCTACACCTTC. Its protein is CASSNRNYGYTF.

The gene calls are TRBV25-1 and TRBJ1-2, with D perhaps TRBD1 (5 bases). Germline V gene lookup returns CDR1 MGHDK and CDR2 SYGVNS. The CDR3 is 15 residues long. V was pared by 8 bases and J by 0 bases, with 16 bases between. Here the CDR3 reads CASLPGQGSNYGYTF. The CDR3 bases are TGTGCCAGCTTGCCCGGGCAGGGATCTAACTATGGCTACACCTTC.

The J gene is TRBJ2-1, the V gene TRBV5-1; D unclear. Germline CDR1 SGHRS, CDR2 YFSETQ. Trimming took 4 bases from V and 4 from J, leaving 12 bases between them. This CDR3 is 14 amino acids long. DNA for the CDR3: TGCGCCAGCAGCCACCTGGAAGCTTACAATGAGCAGTTCTTC. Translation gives CASSHLEAYNEQFF.